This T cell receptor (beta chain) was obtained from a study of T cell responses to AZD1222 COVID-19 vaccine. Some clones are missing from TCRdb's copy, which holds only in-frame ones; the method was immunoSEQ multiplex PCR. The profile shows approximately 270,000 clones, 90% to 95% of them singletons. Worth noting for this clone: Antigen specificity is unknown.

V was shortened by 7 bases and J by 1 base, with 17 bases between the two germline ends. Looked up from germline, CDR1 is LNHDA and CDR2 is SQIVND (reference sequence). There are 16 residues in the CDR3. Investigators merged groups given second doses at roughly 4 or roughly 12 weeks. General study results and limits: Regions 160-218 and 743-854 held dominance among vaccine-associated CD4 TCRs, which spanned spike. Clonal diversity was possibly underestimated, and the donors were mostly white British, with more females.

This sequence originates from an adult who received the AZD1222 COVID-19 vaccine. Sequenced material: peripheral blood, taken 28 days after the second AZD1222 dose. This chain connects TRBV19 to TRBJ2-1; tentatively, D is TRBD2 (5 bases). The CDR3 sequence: CASTSRVASSYNEQFF. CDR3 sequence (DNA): TGTGCCAGTACCTCCCGGGTAGCGAGTTCCTACAATGAGCAGTTCTTC.